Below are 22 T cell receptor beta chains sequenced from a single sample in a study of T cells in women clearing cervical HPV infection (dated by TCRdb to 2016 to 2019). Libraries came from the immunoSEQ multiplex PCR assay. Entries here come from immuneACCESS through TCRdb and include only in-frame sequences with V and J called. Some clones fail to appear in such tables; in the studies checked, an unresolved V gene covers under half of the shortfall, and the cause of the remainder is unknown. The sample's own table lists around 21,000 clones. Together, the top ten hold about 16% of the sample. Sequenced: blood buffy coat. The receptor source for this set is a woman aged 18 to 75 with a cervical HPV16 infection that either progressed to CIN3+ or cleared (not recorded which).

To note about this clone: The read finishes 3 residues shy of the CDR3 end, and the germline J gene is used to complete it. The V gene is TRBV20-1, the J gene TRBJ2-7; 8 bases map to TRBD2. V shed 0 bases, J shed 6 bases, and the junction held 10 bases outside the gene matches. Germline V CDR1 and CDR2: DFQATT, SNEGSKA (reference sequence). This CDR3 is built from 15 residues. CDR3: CSARDAGGTRGEQYF. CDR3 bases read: TGCAGTGCTAGAGATGCGGGGGGTACAAGGGGCGAG.

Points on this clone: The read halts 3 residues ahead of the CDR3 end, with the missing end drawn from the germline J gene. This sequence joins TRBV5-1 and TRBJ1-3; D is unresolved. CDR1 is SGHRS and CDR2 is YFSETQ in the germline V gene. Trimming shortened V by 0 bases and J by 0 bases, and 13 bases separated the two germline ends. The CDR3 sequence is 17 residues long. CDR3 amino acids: CASSLGATRNSGNTIYF. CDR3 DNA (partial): TGCGCCAGCAGCTTGGGGGCGACACGGAACTCTGGAAACACC.

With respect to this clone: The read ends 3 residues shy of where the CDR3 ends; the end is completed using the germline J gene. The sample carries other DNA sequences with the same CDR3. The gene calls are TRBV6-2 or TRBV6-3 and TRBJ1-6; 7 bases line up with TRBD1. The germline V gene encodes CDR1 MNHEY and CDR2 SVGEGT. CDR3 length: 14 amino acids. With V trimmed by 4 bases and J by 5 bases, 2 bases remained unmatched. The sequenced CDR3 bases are TGTGCCAGCAGTTCCGGGACAGATAATTCACCC. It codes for CASSSGTDNSP. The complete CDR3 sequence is CASSSGTDNSPLHF.

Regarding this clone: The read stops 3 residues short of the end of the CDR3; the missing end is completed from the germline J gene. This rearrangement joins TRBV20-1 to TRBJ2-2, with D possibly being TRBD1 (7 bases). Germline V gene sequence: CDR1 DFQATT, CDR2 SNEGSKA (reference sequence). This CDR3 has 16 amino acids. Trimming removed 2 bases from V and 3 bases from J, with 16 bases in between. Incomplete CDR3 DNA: TGCAGTGCTAGAAGGGGGGACAGAGGGGACACCGGGGAG. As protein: CSARRGDRGDTGE. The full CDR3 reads CSARRGDRGDTGELFF.

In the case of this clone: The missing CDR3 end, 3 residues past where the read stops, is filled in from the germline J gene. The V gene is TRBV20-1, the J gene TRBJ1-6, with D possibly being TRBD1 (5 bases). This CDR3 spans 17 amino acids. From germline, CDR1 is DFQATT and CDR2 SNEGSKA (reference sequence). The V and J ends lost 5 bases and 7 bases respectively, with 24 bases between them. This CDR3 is CSAASSGAQNLNSPLHF. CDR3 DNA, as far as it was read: TGCAGTGCTGCCTCAAGCGGGGCCCAAAACTTGAATTCACCC.

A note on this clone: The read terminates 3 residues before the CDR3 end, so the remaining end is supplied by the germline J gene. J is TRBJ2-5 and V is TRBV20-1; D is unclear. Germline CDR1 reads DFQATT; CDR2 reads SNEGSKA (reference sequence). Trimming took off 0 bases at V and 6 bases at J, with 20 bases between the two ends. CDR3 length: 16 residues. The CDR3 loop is CSARDEPQYSNQTQYF. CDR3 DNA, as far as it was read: TGCAGTGCTAGAGACGAACCACAATATAGCAATCAGACC.

The CDR3 bases that were read are TGTGCCAGCGCGGGGGGGACCTACGAG. Amino acids: CASAGGTYE. The entire CDR3 protein is CASAGGTYEQYF. The rearrangement uses TRBV2 and TRBJ2-7, with TRBD2 matching over 9 bases. The read stops 3 residues short of the end of the CDR3; the missing end is completed from the germline J gene. Per germline, CDR1 SNHLY and CDR2 FYNNEI. The V and J ends lost 8 bases and 2 bases, in that order; junction bases with no gene match: 1. CDR3 size: 12 residues.

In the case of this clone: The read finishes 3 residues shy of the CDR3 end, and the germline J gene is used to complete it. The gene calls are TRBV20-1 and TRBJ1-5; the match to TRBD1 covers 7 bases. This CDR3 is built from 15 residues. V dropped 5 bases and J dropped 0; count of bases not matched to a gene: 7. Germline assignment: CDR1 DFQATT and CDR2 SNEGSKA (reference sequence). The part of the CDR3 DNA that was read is TGCAGTGCTGGGGGTTACAGGGGTAGCAATCAGCCC. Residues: CSAGGYRGSNQP. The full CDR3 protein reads CSAGGYRGSNQPQHF.

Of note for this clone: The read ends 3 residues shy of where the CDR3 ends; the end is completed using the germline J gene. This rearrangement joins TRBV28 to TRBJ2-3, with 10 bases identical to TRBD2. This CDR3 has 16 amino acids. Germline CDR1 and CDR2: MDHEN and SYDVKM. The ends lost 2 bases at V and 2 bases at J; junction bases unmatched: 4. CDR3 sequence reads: CASSLRLAGSTDTQYF. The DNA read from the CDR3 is TGTGCCAGCAGTTTAAGACTAGCGGGCTCCACAGATACG.

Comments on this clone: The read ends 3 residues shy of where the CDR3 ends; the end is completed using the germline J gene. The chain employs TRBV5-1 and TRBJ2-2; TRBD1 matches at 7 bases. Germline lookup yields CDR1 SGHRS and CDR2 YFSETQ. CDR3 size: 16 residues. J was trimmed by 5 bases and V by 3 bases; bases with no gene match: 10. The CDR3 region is CASSSTRGQGTGELFF. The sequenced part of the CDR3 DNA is TGCGCCAGCAGCTCGACAAGGGGGCAGGGAACCGGGGAG.

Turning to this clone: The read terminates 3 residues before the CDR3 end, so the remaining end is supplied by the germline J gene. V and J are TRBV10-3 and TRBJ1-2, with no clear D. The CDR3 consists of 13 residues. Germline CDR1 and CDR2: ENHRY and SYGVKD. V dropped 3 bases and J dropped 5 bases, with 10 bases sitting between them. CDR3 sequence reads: CAISDRSGYGYTF. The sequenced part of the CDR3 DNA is TGTGCCATCAGTGACAGGTCGGGGTATGGC.

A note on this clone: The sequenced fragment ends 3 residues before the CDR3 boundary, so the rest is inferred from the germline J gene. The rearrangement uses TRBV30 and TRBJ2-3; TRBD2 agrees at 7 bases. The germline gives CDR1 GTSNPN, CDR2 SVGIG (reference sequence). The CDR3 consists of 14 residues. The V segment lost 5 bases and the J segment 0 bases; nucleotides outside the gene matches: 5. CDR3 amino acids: CAWARGVSTDTQYF. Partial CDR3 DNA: TGTGCCTGGGCCCGGGGGGTGAGCACAGATACG.

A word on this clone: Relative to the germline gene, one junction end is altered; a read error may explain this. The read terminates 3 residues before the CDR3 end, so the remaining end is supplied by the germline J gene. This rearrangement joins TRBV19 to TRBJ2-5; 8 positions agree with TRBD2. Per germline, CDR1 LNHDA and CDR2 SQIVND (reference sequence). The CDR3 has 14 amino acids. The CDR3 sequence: CASSIAGSRETQYF. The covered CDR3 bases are TGTGCCAGTAGCATAGCGGGGTCTCGAGAGACC.

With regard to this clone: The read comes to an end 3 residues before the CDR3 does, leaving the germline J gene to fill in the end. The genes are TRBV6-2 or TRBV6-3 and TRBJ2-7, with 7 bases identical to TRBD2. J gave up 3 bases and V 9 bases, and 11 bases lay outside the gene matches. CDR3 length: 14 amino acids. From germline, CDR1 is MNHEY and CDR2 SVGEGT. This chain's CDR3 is CASCPGGGLYEQYF. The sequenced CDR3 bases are TGTGCCAGTTGCCCTGGCGGGGGACTCTACGAG.

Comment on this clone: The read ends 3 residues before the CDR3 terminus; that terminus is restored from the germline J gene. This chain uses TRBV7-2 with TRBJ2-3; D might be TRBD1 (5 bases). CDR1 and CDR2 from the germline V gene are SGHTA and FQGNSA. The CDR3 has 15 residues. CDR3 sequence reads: CASRYQGYFQETQYF. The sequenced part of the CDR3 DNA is TGTGCCAGCAGATATCAGGGTTATTTCCAAGAGACG.

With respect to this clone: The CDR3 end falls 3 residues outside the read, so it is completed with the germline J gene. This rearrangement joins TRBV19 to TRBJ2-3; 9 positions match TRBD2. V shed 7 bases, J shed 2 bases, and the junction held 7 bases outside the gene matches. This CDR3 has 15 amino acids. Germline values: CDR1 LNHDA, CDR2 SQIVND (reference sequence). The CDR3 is CASTRASGDTDTQYF. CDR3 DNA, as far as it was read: TGTGCCAGTACCCGGGCTAGCGGGGACACAGATACG.

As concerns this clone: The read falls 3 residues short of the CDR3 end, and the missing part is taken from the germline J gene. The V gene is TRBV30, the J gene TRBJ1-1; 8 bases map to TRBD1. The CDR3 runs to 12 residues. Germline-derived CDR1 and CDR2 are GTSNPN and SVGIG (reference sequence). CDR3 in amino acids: CAWETGGQWAFF. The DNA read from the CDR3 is TGTGCCTGGGAAACAGGGGGACAGTGG.

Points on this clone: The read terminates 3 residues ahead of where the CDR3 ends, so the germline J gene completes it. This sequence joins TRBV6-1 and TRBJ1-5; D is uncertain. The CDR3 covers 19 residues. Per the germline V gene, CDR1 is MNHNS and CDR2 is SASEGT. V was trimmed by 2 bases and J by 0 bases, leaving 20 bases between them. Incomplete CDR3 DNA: TGTGCCAGCAGTGAACGTTTGAGGGTGAGGAGAGATAGCAATCAGCCC. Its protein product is CASSERLRVRRDSNQP. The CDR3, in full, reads CASSERLRVRRDSNQPQHF.

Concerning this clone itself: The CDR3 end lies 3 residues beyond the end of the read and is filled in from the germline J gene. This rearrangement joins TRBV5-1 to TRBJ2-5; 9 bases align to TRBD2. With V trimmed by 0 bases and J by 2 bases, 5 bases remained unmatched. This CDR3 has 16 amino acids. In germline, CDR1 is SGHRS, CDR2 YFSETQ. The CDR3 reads CASSLDLAGGQETQYF. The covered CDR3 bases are TGCGCCAGCAGCTTGGACCTGGCGGGGGGGCAAGAGACC.

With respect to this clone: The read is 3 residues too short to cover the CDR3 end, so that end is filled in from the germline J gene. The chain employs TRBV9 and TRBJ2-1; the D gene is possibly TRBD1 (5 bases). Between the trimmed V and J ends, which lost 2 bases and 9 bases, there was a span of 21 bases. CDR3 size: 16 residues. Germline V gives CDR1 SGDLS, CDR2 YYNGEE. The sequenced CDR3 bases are TGTGCCAGCAGCGTGATGAAGGGGCAGGGTAGGATTGAG. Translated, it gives CASSVMKGQGRIE. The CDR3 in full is CASSVMKGQGRIEQFF.

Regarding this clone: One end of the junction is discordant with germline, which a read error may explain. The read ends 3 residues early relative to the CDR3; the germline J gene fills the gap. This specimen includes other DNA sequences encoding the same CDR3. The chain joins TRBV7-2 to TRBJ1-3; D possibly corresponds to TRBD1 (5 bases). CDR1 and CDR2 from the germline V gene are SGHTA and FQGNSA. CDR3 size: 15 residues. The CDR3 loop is CASNTTVRSGNTIYF. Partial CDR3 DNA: TGTGCCAGCAACACGACAGTGCGCTCTGGAAACACA.

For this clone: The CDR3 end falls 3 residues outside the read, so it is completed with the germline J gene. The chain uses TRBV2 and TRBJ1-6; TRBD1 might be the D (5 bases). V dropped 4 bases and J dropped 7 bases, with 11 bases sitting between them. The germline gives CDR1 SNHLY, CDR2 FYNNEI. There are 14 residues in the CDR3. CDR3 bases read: TGTGCCAGCAGTGTGAGTGACAGAAATTCACCC. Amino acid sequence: CASSVSDRNSP. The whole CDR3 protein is CASSVSDRNSPLHF.